This section outlines one T cell receptor (beta chain) sequence together with its context. The antigen remains undetermined. The germline V gene has CDR1 SGHRS and CDR2 YFSETQ. The CDR3 has 18 amino acids. J gave up 5 bases and V 5 bases, and 18 bases lay outside the gene matches. Naivety among CD8 cells was defined by CD45RO negativity and positive CCR7 selection, thereby excluding terminally differentiated effector memory CD45RA+ cells. The sample comes from a study of shared clonotypes between healthy human individuals. Study-wide points: Generation probabilities of non-shared clonotypes were lower (relative to those shared by all four donors). Sampling included only blood; tissue repertoires likely differ.

Profiled with immunoSEQ multiplex PCR; TCRdb holds only in-frame clones, not every one. This sample has more than 600,000 clones, with around 90% found just once. The chain couples TRBV5-1 to TRBJ2-1; 8 nucleotides agree with TRBD1. This sequence was found in a man in his thirties or forties in good health. The source material was naive CD8+ T cells sorted from blood. Here the CDR3 DNA reads TGCGCCAGCAGTTCGACCTCGCTTACCGGGACAGGAGACAATGAGCAGTTCTTC. Protein: CASSSTSLTGTGDNEQFF.